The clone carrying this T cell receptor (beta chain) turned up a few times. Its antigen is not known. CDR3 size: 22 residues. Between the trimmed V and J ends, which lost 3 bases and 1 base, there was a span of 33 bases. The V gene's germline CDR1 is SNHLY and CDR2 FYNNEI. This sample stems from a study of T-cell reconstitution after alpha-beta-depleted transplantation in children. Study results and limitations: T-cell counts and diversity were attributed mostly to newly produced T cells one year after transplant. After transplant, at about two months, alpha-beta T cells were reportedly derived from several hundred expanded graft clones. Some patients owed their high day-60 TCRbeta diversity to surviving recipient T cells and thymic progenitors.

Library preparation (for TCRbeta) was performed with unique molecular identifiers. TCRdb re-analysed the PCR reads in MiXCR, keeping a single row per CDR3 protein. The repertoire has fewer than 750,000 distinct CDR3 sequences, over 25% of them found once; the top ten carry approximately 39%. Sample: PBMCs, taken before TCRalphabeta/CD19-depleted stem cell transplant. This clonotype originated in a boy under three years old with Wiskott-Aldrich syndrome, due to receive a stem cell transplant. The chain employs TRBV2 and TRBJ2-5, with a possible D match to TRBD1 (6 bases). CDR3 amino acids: CASSERMGAHPRDPYFQETQYF. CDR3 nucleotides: TGTGCCAGCAGTGAGCGAATGGGGGCCCACCCCAGAGATCCCTACTTCCAAGAGACCCAGTACTTC.